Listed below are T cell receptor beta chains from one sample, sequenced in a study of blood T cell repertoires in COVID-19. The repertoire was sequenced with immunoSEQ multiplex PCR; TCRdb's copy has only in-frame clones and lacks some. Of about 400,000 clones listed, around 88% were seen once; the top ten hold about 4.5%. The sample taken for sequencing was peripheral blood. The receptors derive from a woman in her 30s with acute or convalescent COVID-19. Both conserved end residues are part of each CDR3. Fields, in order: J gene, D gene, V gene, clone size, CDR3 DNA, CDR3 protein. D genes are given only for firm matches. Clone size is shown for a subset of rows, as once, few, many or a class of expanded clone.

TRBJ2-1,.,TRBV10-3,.,TGTGCCATCAGTGAGTCGGGCAGGGGCAACAATGAGCAGTTCTTC,CAISESGRGNNEQFF
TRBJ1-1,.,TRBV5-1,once,TGCGCCAGCAGCCGGGCGGGGTTGGGGAACACTGAAGCTTTCTTT,CASSRAGLGNTEAFF
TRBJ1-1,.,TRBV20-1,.,TGCAGTGCTAGTATAGGCGGCATCACTGAAGCTTTCTTT,CSASIGGITEAFF
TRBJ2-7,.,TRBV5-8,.,TGTGCCAGCAGCTTGGTTCAACGACGGGGCGAGCAGTACTTC,CASSLVQRRGEQYF
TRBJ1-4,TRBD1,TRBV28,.,TGTGCCAGCAGTTCGGACAGGGTATTTAGAGCTAATGAAAAACTGTTTTTT,CASSSDRVFRANEKLFF
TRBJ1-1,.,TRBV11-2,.,TGTGCCAGCAGCTTAGTTCATGGTAGAGCTTTCTTT,CASSLVHGRAFF
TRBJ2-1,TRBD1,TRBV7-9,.,TGTGCCAGCAGCTTAGCGCTCACAGGGGGGTTTAGTGAGCAGTTCTTC,CASSLALTGGFSEQFF
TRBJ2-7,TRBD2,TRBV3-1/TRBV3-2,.,TGTGCCAGCAGCCAATATAGTAGCGGGGGGGGTAGTGGGCAGTACTTC,CASSQYSSGGGSGQYF
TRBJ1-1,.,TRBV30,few,TGTGCCTGGAGTGGGGCTTCTGACACTGAAGCTTTCTTT,CAWSGASDTEAFF
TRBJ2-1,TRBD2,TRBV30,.,TGTGCCTGGACTGGAGCGGGGGGCAGCGATGAGCAGTTCTTC,CAWTGAGGSDEQFF
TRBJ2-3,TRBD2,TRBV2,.,TGTGCCAGCAGTAAAGGACTAGCGGGGGGGCGGACAGATACGCAGTATTTT,CASSKGLAGGRTDTQYF
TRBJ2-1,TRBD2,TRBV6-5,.,TGTGCCAGCAGTTACTCGACCGGGGGGAATGAGCAGTTCTTC,CASSYSTGGNEQFF
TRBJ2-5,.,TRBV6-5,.,TGTGCCAGCAGCCCCGGAGCCTCCCCGGAGACCCAGTACTTC,CASSPGASPETQYF
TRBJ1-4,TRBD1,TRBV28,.,TGTGCCAGCAGTCAGGACAGGGGGCGAGAAAAACTGTTTTTT,CASSQDRGREKLFF
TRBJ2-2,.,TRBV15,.,TGTGCCACCAGCAACCTACACAGGGAAGCAGGTGGCACCGGGGAGCTGTTTTTT,CATSNLHREAGGTGELFF
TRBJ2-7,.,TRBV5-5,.,TGTGCCAGCAGCTTGCTCGCCGGCGAGCAGTACTTC,CASSLLAGEQYF
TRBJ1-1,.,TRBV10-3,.,TGTGCCATCAGCGTTCTCAGGGGCAACACTGAAGCTTTCTTT,CAISVLRGNTEAFF
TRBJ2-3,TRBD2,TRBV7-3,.,TGTGCCAGCAGCTTAACACTAGCGGGGGGTGATACGCAGTATTTT,CASSLTLAGGDTQYF
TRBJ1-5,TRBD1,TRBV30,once,TGTGCCTGGAGTCTTTCGGGTAGAGCAGGGGGCCTAATCAATCAGCCCCAGCATTTT,CAWSLSGRAGGLINQPQHF
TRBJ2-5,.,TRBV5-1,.,TGCGCCAGCAGCTCAACTCGGGCCCAGTACTTC,CASSSTRAQYF
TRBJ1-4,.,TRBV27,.,TGTGCCAGCAGCCGGAGGACGGGGGAAAAACTGTTTTTT,CASSRRTGEKLFF
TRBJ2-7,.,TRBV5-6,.,TGTGCCAGCAGTCTACAGGGTTCCGAGCAGTACTTC,CASSLQGSEQYF
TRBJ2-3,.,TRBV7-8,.,TGTGCCAGCAGCGGAGGGGGGGGGCAGGGGAATACGCAGTATTTT,CASSGGGGQGNTQYF
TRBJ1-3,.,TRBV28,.,TGTGCCAGCAGTTTTCAGGGCTCTGGAAACACCATATATTTT,CASSFQGSGNTIYF
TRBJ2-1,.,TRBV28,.,TGTGCCAGCAGTTTAAGAGGGGACTTCTACAATGAGCAGTTCTTC,CASSLRGDFYNEQFF
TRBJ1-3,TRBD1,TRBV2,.,TGTGCCAGCAGTGGGAGACAGGGGGCTGGAAACACCATATATTTT,CASSGRQGAGNTIYF
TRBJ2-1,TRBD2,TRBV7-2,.,TGTGCCAGCAGCAGCCCGGGACTAGCGGGGGGGGAGCAGTTCTTC,CASSSPGLAGGEQFF
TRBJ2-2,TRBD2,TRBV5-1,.,TGCGCCAGCAGCGACCGGGGGGGCAACACCGGGGAGCTGTTTTTT,CASSDRGGNTGELFF
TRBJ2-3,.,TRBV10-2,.,TGCGCCAGCAGTCAGAGGTATAGCACAGATACGCAGTATTTT,CASSQRYSTDTQYF
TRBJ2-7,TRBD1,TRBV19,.,TGTGCCAGTAGTTTAACCGGGACAGGGGTCTACGAGCAGTACTTC,CASSLTGTGVYEQYF
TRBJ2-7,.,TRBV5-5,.,TGTGCCAGCAGCTTGGACAGGGAATACTACGAGCAGTACTTC,CASSLDREYYEQYF
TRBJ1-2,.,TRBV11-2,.,TGTGCCAGCAGCTTAAATGGCAGGGCTGTTGGCTACACCTTC,CASSLNGRAVGYTF
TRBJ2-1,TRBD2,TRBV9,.,TGTGCCAGCAGCGTAGCTCCTAGCGGGGGGACGGAGTTCTTC,CASSVAPSGGTEFF
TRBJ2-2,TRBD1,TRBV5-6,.,TGTGCCAGCAGCCGACAGGGGATGCCCGGGGAGCTGTTTTTT,CASSRQGMPGELFF
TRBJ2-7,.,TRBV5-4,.,TGTGCCAGCAGGGACAGCGATTCCTACGGGCAGTACTTC,CASRDSDSYGQYF
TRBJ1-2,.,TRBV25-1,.,TGTGCCAGCGGGGACAACCGGAATAATGGCTACACCTTC,CASGDNRNNGYTF
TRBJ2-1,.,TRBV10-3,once,TGTGCCATCAGTGACCAGGGGAACTCTATCTACAATGAGCAGTTCTTC,CAISDQGNSIYNEQFF
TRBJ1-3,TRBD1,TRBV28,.,TGTGCCAGCAGCCCCCCCGGACAGGGTCGAAACACCATATATTTT,CASSPPGQGRNTIYF
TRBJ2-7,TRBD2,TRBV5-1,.,TGCGCCAGCAGCTCGGGGGGGACCCAAAGGACCCCCTACGAGCAGTACTTC,CASSSGGTQRTPYEQYF
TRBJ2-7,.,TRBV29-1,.,TGCAGCGTTCTAGGGCTGGACACGATCAGCTCCTACGAGCAGTACTTC,CSVLGLDTISSYEQYF
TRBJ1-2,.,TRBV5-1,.,TGCGCCAGCAGCTTGGTGGACAGTCATGGCTACACCTTC,CASSLVDSHGYTF
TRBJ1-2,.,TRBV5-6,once,TGTGCCAGCAGCTTAGGAAGACAGGATATAGATACCTTC,CASSLGRQDIDTF
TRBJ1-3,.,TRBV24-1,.,TGTGCCACCAGTGATCCCCTCTTGACAGGAAACACCATATATTTT,CATSDPLLTGNTIYF
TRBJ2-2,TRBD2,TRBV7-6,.,TGTGCCAGCAGCCCGCGGAGCGGGACTAGTTTGGTCGGGGAGCTGTTTTTT,CASSPRSGTSLVGELFF
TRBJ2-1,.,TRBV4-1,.,TGCGCCAGCAGCCAACCGCTATGGACAGTAGACAATGAGCAGTTCTTC,CASSQPLWTVDNEQFF
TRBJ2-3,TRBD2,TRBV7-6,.,TGTGCCAGCAGCTTGGAACCGGGACTAGCGAAAGATACGCAGTATTTT,CASSLEPGLAKDTQYF
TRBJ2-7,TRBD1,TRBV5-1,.,TGCGCCAGCAAGGCCGGGACAGGAATCTACGAGCAGTACTTC,CASKAGTGIYEQYF
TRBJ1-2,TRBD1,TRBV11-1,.,TGTGCCAGCAGCCCCCGAGGACAGGGGAACTATGGCTACACCTTC,CASSPRGQGNYGYTF
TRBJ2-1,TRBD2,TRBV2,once,TGTGCCAGCAGTTATAATCTAGCGGGAGCTATGTACAATGAGCAGTTCTTC,CASSYNLAGAMYNEQFF
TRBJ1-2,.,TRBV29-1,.,TGCAGCGTTGTGGGACAAGAACACTACACCTTC,CSVVGQEHYTF
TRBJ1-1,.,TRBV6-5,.,TGTGCCAGCAAAAAATCAGGTAGGACTGAAGCTTTCTTT,CASKKSGRTEAFF
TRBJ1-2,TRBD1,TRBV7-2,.,TGTGCCGGGGGAGAGGGGGCGAGCTATGGCTACACCTTC,CAGGEGASYGYTF